This TCR beta chain stems from a study of shared clonotypes between healthy human individuals. Overall study: Each donor's CD8 memory used one plate, CD8 naive two, each CD4 subset three. Study conclusions and caveats: Blood was the only sampled material, and tissue repertoires likely differ. The diversity represented, both genetic and in exposure history, was limited by few donors. It was expected that sequencing depth would affect clonotype sharing among donors.

Generated by immunoSEQ multiplex PCR, the TCRdb table keeps only in-frame clones and is missing some. Here the sample spans roughly 2.6 million clones, about 92% being singletons. As concerns this clone: What it recognizes is unknown.

CDR3 length: 13 residues. CDR1 is LNHDA and CDR2 is SQIVND in the germline V gene (reference sequence). The V gene end was trimmed by 9 bases and the J gene end by 6 bases; junction bases not matched to a gene: 3. The sequenced sample was naive CD4+ T cells sorted from blood. The sample's subset: CD45RA+ positively selected. The chain combines TRBV19 with TRBJ2-2; 11 nucleotides line up with TRBD1. The clonotype originates from a man aged 18 to 29 in good health. CDR3 protein: CASRTGGPGELFF. CDR3 bases: TGTGCCAGCAGGACAGGGGGCCCCGGGGAGCTGTTTTTT.